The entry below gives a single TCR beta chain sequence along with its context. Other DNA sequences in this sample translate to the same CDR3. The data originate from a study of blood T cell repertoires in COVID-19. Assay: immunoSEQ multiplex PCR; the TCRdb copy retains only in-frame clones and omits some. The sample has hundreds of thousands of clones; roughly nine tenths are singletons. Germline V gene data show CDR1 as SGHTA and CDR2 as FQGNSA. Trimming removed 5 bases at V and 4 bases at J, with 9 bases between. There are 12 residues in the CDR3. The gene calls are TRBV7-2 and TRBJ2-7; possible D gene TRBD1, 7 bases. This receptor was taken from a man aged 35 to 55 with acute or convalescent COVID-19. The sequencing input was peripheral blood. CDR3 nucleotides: TGTGCCAGCAGCCCAGGGGGGTACGAGCAGTACTTC. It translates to CASSPGGYEQYF.